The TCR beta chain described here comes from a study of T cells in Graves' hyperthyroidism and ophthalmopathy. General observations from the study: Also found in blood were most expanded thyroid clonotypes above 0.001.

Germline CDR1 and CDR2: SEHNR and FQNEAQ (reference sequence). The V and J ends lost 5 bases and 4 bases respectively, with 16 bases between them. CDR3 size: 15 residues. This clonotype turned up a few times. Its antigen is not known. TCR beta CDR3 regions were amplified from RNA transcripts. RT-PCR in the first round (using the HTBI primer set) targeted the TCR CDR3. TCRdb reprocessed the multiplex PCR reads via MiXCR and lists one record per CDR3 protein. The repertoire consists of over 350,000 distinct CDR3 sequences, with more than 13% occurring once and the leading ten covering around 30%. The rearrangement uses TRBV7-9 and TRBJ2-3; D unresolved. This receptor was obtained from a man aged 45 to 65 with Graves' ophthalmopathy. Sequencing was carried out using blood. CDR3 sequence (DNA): TGTGCCAGCAGCCTCCTGACCGACCGGGCAGATACGCAGTATTTT. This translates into CASSLLTDRADTQYF.